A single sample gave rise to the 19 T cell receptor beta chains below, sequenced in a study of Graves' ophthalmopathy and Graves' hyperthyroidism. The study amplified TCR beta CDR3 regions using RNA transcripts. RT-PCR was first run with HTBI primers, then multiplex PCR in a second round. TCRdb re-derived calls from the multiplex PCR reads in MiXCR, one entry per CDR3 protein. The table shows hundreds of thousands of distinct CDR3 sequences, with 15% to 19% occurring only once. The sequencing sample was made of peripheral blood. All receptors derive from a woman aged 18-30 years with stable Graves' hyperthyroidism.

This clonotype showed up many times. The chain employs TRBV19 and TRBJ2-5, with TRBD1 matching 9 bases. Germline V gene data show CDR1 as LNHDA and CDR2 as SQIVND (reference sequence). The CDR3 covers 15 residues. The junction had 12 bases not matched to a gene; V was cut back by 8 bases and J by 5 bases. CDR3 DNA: TGTGCCAGTTCTGCGGACAGGGGAGCTGCGGAGACCCAGTACTTC. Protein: CASSADRGAAETQYF.

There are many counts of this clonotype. The CDR3 loop is CSVPRGTQETQYF. The CDR3 nucleotides read TGCAGCGTTCCCAGGGGAACACAAGAGACCCAGTACTTC. The chain combines TRBV29-1 with TRBJ2-5, with D tentatively TRBD1 (6 bases). Germline V gene data show CDR1 as SQVTM and CDR2 as ANQGSEA. This CDR3 contains 13 residues. V was trimmed by 5 bases and J by 2 bases, leaving 12 bases between them. The full variable domain, completed using reference TRBV29-1 and TRBJ2-5, is SAVISQKPSRDICQRGTSLTIQCQVDSQVTMMFWYRQQPGQSLTLIATANQGSEATYESGFVIDKFPISRPNLTFSTLTVSNMSPEDSSIYLCSVPRGTQETQYFGPGTRLLVL.

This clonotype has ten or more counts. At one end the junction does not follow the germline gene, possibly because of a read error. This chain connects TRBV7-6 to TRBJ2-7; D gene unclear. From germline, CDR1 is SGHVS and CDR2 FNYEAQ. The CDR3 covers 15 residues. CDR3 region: CASSPWVGRVDEQYF. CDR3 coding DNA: TGTGCCAGCAGCCCCTGGGTTGGCAGAGTGGACGAACAGTACTTC.

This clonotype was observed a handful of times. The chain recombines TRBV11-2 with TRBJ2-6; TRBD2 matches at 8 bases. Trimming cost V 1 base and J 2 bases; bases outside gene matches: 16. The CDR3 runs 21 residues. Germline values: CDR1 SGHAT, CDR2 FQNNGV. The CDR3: CASSLVKLSLAGTPGANVLTF. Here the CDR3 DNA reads TGTGCCAGCAGCTTAGTTAAGTTAAGCTTAGCGGGGACCCCTGGGGCCAACGTCCTGACTTTC.

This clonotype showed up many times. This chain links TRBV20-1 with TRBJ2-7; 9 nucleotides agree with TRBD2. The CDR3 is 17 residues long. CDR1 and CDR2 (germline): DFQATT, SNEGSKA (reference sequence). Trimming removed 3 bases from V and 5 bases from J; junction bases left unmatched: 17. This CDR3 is CSASKGAGGPLNHEQYF. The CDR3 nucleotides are TGCAGTGCTAGCAAGGGGGCGGGGGGGCCGCTTAATCACGAGCAGTACTTC.

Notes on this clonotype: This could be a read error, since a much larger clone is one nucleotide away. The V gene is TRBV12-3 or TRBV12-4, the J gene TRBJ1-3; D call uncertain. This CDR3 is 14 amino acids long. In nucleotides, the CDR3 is TGTGCCAGCAGTTTTGGCGCAATTGTAAACACCAGATATTTT. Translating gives CASSFGAIVNTRYF.

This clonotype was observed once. The CDR3 spells CAIGGYGYTF. As DNA, the CDR3 is TGTGCCATCGGGGGCTATGGCTACACCTTC. The chain combines TRBV6-5 with TRBJ1-2, with D possibly being TRBD1 (5 bases). V lost 10 bases, J lost 4 bases, and 7 bases lay in between. The germline CDR1 and CDR2 sequences are MNHEY and SVGAGI. The CDR3 runs to 10 residues.

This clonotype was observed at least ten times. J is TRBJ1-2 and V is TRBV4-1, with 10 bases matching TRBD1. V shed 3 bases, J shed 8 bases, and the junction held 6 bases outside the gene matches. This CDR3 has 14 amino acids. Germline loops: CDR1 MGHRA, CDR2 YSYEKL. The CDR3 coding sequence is TGCGCCAGCAGCCAGAGACAGGGGGCGGACGGCTACACCTTC. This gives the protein CASSQRQGADGYTF.

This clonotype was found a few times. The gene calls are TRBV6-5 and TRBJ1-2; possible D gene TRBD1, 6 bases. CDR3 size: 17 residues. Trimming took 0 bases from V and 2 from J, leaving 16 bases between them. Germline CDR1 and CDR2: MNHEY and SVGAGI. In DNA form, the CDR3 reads TGTGCCAGCAGTTACTCCTTTAGGGGGACCTGGAACTATGGCTACACCTTC. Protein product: CASSYSFRGTWNYGYTF.

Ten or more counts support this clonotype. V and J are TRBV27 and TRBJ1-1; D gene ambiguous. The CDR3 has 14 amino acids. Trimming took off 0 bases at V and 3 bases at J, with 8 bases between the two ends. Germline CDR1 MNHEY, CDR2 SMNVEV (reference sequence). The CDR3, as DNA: TGTGCCAGCAGTTTATCAGCCCGGGACACTGAAGCTTTCTTT. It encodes CASSLSARDTEAFF.

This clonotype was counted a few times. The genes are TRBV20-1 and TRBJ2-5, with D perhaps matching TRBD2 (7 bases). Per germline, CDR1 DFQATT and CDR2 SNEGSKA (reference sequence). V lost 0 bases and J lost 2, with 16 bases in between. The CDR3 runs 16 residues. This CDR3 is CSARESRGAGQETQYF. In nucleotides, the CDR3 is TGCAGTGCTAGAGAGAGTCGGGGGGCGGGTCAAGAGACCCAGTACTTC.

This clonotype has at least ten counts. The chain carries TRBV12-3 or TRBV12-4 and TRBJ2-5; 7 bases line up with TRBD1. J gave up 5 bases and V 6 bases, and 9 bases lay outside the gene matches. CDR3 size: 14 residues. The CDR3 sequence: CASRSTGSGETQYF. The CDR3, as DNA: TGTGCCAGCAGGTCGACAGGGAGTGGGGAGACCCAGTACTTC.

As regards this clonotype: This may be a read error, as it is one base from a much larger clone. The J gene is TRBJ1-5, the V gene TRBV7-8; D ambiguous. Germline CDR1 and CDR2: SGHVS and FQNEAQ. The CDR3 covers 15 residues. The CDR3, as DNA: TGTGCCAGCAGCTTGGGATGGGCGGTCAATCAGCCCAAGCATTTT. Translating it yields CASSLGWAVNQPKHF.

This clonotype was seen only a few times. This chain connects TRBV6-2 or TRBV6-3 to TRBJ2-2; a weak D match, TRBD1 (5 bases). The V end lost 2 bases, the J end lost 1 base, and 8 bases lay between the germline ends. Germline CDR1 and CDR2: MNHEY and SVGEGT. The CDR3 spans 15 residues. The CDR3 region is CASSYPTGNTGELFF. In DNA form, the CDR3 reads TGTGCCAGCAGTTACCCTACAGGGAACACCGGGGAGCTGTTTTTT.

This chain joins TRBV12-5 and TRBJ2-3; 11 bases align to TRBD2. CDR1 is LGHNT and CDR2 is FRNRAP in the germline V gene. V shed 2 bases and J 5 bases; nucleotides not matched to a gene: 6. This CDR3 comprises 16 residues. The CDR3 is CASGLSSGLAGDTQYF. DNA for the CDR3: TGTGCTAGTGGTTTGTCCTCAGGACTAGCGGGAGATACGCAGTATTTT.

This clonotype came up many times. The CDR3 nucleotides read TGTGCCAGCAGTTTAGCGCCTTGGAAACGCTCTGGAAACACCATATATTTT. Translation: CASSLAPWKRSGNTIYF. J is TRBJ1-3 and V is TRBV12-3 or TRBV12-4; no clear D gene. Trimming cost V 0 bases and J 0 bases, with 12 bases left between them. The CDR3 spans 17 residues.

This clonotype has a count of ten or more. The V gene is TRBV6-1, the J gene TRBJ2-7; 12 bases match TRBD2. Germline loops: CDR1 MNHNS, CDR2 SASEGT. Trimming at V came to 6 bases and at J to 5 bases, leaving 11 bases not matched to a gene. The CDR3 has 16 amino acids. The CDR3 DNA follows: TGTGCCAGCAGACAACCGGGACTAGCGGGCGAGGACGAGCAGTACTTC. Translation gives CASRQPGLAGEDEQYF.

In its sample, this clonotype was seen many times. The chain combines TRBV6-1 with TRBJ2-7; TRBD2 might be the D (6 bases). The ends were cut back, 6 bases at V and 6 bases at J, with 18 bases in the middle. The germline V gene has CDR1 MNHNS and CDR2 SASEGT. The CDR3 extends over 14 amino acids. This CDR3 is CASSGPPPGGEQYF. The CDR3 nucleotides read TGTGCCAGCAGCGGGCCGCCTCCCGGGGGCGAGCAGTACTTC.

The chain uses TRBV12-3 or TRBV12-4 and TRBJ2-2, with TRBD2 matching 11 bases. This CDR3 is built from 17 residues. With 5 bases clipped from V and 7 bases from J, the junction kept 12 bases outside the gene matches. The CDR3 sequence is CASSPLVLAGAGGELFF. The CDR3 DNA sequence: TGTGCCAGCAGTCCTCTAGTACTAGCGGGAGCGGGCGGGGAGCTGTTTTTT.